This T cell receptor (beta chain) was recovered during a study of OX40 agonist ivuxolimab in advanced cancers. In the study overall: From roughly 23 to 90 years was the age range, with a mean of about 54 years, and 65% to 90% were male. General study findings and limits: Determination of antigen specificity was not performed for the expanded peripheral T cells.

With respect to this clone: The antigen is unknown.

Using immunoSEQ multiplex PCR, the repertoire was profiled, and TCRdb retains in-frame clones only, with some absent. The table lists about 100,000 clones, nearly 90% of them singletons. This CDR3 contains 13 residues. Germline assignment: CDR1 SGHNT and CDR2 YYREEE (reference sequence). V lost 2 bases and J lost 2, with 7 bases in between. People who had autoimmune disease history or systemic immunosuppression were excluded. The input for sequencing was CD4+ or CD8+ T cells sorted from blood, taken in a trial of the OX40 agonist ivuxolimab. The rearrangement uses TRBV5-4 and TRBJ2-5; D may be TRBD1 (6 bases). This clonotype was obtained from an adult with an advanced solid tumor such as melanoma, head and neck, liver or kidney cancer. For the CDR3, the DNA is TGTGCCAGCAGCTTTGGACAGCAAGAGACCCAGTACTTC. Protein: CASSFGQQETQYF.